The entry below gives a single TCR beta chain sequence along with its context. The template-switching step introduced UMIs that carried a 6-nucleotide sample barcode. TCRdb reprocessed the 5' RACE reads and stores each CDR3 protein as one record, lacking DNA. The clone table shows 300,000 to 350,000 distinct CDR3 sequences, with the ten largest holding approximately 2%. This sample was taken from a study of monozygotic twins with inflammatory bowel disease. Germline lookup yields CDR1 DFQATT and CDR2 SNEGSKA (reference sequence). The CDR3 extends over 13 amino acids. The TCR sequence derives from a human donor with ulcerative colitis or Crohn's disease, or a healthy co-twin of an affected twin (not recorded which). The chain is built from TRBV20-1 and TRBJ2-3; TCRdb names TRBD2, which stays unverified in the absence of DNA. The material sequenced was blood. The CDR3 sequence is CSAYRSGGDTQYF.